The present TCR beta chain was sequenced within a study of blood T cell repertoires in COVID-19 (TCRdb year 2020). For the study in its entirety: Collaborator samples came from the United States, Italy and Spain and covered acute and convalescent phases of COVID-19. The material from the prospective study consisted of cDNA or gDNA derived from T cells, B-cell-depleted T cells, or PBMCs. The dataset comprised deeply sampled blood TCRbeta repertoires from subjects exposed to, actively infected with, or recovered from COVID-19. The repertoires were made available in a free public database intended to serve as a resource for research on the immune response to SARS-CoV-2. Samples came from the ongoing ImmuneRACE study (first 160 participants) plus 1,254 subjects from 6 global collaborators. Nearly every sample came with metadata listing a de-identified subject ID, COVID-19 status, age in years and sex. Where available, HLA class I and class II types were obtained from metadata supplied by the sample provider rather than from assay-based typing.

The CDR3, cysteine through phenylalanine, is 21 amino acids long. The retained sequence is limited to the CDR3, 63 bases, with the frame set at the first base. CDR1 and CDR2, looked up from the germline V gene (reference sequence), are LGHDT and YNNKEL. V is trimmed back by 0 bases and J by 0 bases, and the junction contains 16 bases that no gene match accounts for. Of note for this clone: The antigen it binds to is not known. Qualities for individual bases were not recorded, and no much larger clone is one base off.

TCRbeta CDR3 regions were amplified from genomic DNA using the immunoSEQ Assay, a bias-controlled multiplex PCR. Under the source paper's analysis protocol: The number of nucleated cells in each sample was estimated by amplification of reference gene primers within the assay. To quantify the absolute abundance of each unique TCRbeta CDR3 rearrangement, sequence reads were collapsed and filtered. For each sample, productive Simpson clonality was calculated by taking the square root of Simpson's diversity index across productive rearrangements. TCRdb took this table from immuneACCESS and kept in-frame rearrangements with V and J called. Such tables lack part of the clones; where checked against another copy, unresolved V genes explain under half of the gap, and the rest is unexplained. The DNA gave D and trimming, while V, J and clone size come from that table. The sample profile shows around 63,000 clones; 65% to 85% of them were found once. The ten largest clonotypes hold more than 7% of the sample.

Whole blood was collected in K2EDTA tubes by collaborating institutions according to the institutions' own protocols. For TCRbeta analysis, collaborator samples were shipped as frozen whole blood, as isolated PBMCs, or as DNA extracted from either sample type. Results and caveats for the whole study, not just this receptor: The quantity of clinical and demographic metadata differed by source and by participant and was supplied without curation.

The sample consisted of peripheral blood. The receptor was derived from a man aged 60 to 69 with acute or convalescent COVID-19. The chain links TRBV3-1 (or the pseudogene TRBV3-2) with TRBJ2-4; 8 junctional bases match TRBD2. The CDR3 reads CASSQDRASGLTTLAKNIQYF. The sequence in DNA is TGTGCCAGCAGCCAAGATAGGGCTAGCGGGCTTACAACCCTAGCCAAAAACATTCAGTACTTC.